The clone carrying this T cell receptor beta chain was recorded only once. CDR3 length equals 13 residues. V was pared by 3 bases and J by 3 bases, with 2 bases of the junction left unmatched. Per the germline V gene, CDR1 is LNHDA and CDR2 is SQIVND (reference sequence). Sequencing was performed with immunoSEQ multiplex PCR; in TCRdb, only in-frame clones are kept and a portion is missing. The sample yields 350,000 or so clones, 92% seen once. The record originates from a study of blood T cell repertoires in COVID-19. Participants were aged about 18 to 100 years from 20 to 30 US areas. Recovered participants had two consecutive negative NP/OP PCR tests, healthcare professional clearance, or symptom resolution.

The TCR sequence derives from a woman aged 25 to 39 who had recovered from COVID-19. Sequencing was done on a sample of PBMCs or T cells enriched from blood (not recorded which). The chain carries TRBV19 and TRBJ2-7; 7 nucleotides match TRBD1. The CDR3 DNA reads as TGTGCCAGTAGTATTCGACAGGGCTACGAGCAGTACTTC. It encodes CASSIRQGYEQYF.